Described below is a single T cell receptor beta chain sequence and its context. Its specificity is unknown. This record comes from a study of blood T cells in healthy people across ages. Overall study results and limits: Per million T cells, TCR beta diversity dropped about linearly as age rose. Compared with aged donors, long-lived donors showed fewer expanded clones, suggesting selection.

A second PCR, run for about 7 to 12 cycles, used a sample-barcoded 5' primer plus a J-beta primer mix. A template-switch adaptor that had 12 random nucleotides put a tag on each cDNA molecule. All samples yielded 2.5 million or more CDR3-containing paired-end reads. TCRdb reanalysed the 5' RACE reads using MiXCR and keeps one entry per CDR3 protein. Of approximately 360,000 distinct CDR3 sequences listed, more than 45% were seen once; the top ten hold 51%. This CDR3 comprises 15 residues. V dropped 0 bases and J dropped 13 bases, with 20 bases sitting between them. Germline V gives CDR1 SGHRS, CDR2 YFSETQ.

The material sequenced was blood. This sequence joins TRBV5-1 and TRBJ2-4, with D possibly being TRBD2 (6 bases). The source of this sequence is a man aged 55 to 70 in good health. CDR3 sequence reads: CASSLGGAGLGEQYF. The CDR3 coding sequence is TGCGCCAGCAGCTTGGGCGGCGCGGGACTGGGTGAGCAGTACTTC.